Listed below are T cell receptor beta chains from one sample, sequenced in a study of T cells after posttransplantation cyclophosphamide. Clones were sequenced by immunoSEQ multiplex PCR, and TCRdb holds only the in-frame ones, with some missing. The sample has some 47,000 clones, 86% seen once. Material for sequencing was PBMCs. The source of these receptors is a man between 25 and 39 years old with a blood cancer, CMV-positive, and with a related stem cell donor. Both conserved end residues are trimmed from each CDR3. Only some rows state a clone size, as once, few, many or a class for expanded clones.

j_gene,len,abundance,v_gene,CDR3aa
TRBJ2-7,19,-,TRBV23-1,ASSQSRGYRLAGGFTYEQY
TRBJ2-7,13,-,TRBV6-1,ASSQTGTGGYEQY
TRBJ2-2,15,-,TRBV15,ATSRAPTSGITGELF
TRBJ1-2,12,-,TRBV7-2,ASSPYDITYGYT
TRBJ2-2,16,-,TRBV11-2,ASSLDPPLESFLGELF
TRBJ2-1,15,once,TRBV10-2,ASSDYETSGIYNEQF
TRBJ2-7,11,-,TRBV14,ASSRAGRGEQY
TRBJ2-1,14,-,TRBV7-6,ASSQTGTGEYNEQF
TRBJ1-1,13,-,TRBV18,ASSKNRGQATEAF
TRBJ1-1,12,-,TRBV6-1,ASSSRQGRTEAF
TRBJ2-3,13,-,TRBV9,ASSVELAGADTQY
TRBJ1-1,13,-,TRBV5-6,ASSLLAGSGTEAF
TRBJ2-5,12,-,TRBV13,ASSLRREVETQY
TRBJ2-2,11,-,TRBV30,AWIRFNTGELF
TRBJ1-2,12,-,TRBV4-1,ASSSGTAGYGYT
TRBJ2-1,14,-,TRBV5-1,ASSSGTSGSWSEQF
TRBJ2-7,12,-,TRBV27,ASSFSGQGYEQY
TRBJ2-7,15,-,TRBV4-2,ASSRGGGPGLADEQY
TRBJ2-5,9,-,TRBV7-9,ATQGWETQY
TRBJ1-2,15,-,TRBV30,AWRGSLDRVRDYGYT